The rows below give T cell receptor beta chains drawn from one sample of a study of shared clonotypes between healthy human individuals. The table came from immunoSEQ multiplex PCR; TCRdb's copy has only in-frame clones and leaves some out. This table holds about 2.4 million clones, roughly 92% found once. The source material was naive CD4+ T cells sorted from blood. Receptor source: a man younger than 35 in good health. The CDR3 runs from the conserved cysteine through the conserved F or W. Each record gives: clone size, D gene, V gene, J gene, CDR3 protein, CDR3 DNA. The D gene is left open where the match is weak. Rows give clone size only sometimes, using once, few, many, or a class for an expanded clone.

clone_size: -; d_call: -; v_call: TRBV28; j_call: TRBJ2-7; cdr3_aa: CASSSSDGPSYEQYF; cdr3_nt: TGTGCCAGCAGTTCCTCGGACGGCCCGTCCTACGAGCAGTACTTC
clone_size: -; d_call: -; v_call: TRBV10-3; j_call: TRBJ1-2; cdr3_aa: CAISEGANYGYTF; cdr3_nt: TGTGCCATCAGCGAGGGAGCTAACTATGGCTACACCTTC
clone_size: -; d_call: -; v_call: TRBV2; j_call: TRBJ2-4; cdr3_aa: CASSVAVAKNIQYF; cdr3_nt: TGTGCCAGCAGTGTGGCCGTAGCCAAAAACATTCAGTACTTC
clone_size: -; d_call: TRBD1; v_call: TRBV18; j_call: TRBJ1-1; cdr3_aa: CASSSTGSTEAFF; cdr3_nt: TGTGCCAGCTCTTCGACAGGGAGCACTGAAGCTTTCTTT
clone_size: -; d_call: -; v_call: TRBV7-8; j_call: TRBJ2-1; cdr3_aa: CASSLADGYNEQFF; cdr3_nt: TGTGCCAGCAGCTTAGCGGACGGATACAATGAGCAGTTCTTC
clone_size: -; d_call: TRBD2; v_call: TRBV7-2; j_call: TRBJ2-7; cdr3_aa: CASSFATTSRSSYEQYF; cdr3_nt: TGTGCCAGCAGCTTCGCTACGACTAGCAGAAGCTCCTACGAGCAGTACTTC
clone_size: -; d_call: -; v_call: TRBV28; j_call: TRBJ2-7; cdr3_aa: CASSLGWQGQSEQYF; cdr3_nt: TGTGCCAGCAGTTTAGGGTGGCAGGGGCAGTCCGAGCAGTACTTC
clone_size: -; d_call: TRBD1; v_call: TRBV29-1; j_call: TRBJ1-2; cdr3_aa: CSVEGDREGGYTF; cdr3_nt: TGCAGCGTTGAAGGGGACAGGGAAGGTGGCTACACCTTC
clone_size: -; d_call: TRBD1; v_call: TRBV19; j_call: TRBJ1-2; cdr3_aa: CASRLTGSYGYTF; cdr3_nt: TGTGCCAGTAGATTGACAGGGTCCTATGGCTACACCTTC
clone_size: -; d_call: -; v_call: TRBV11-3; j_call: TRBJ1-1; cdr3_aa: CASRVTGGLNNTEAFF; cdr3_nt: TGTGCCAGCAGGGTTACCGGGGGGCTAAATAACACTGAAGCTTTCTTT
clone_size: -; d_call: TRBD2; v_call: TRBV14; j_call: TRBJ2-3; cdr3_aa: CASSQVLNGRASHTQYF; cdr3_nt: TGTGCCAGCAGCCAAGTCCTTAACGGGAGGGCCTCTCATACGCAGTATTTT
clone_size: -; d_call: TRBD1; v_call: TRBV10-1; j_call: TRBJ1-1; cdr3_aa: CASSERWGGQWAFF; cdr3_nt: TGCGCCAGCAGTGAGAGGTGGGGGGGACAGTGGGCTTTCTTT
clone_size: few; d_call: -; v_call: TRBV7-9; j_call: TRBJ1-1; cdr3_aa: CASSLGANTEAFF; cdr3_nt: TGTGCCAGCAGCTTAGGGGCGAACACTGAAGCTTTCTTT
clone_size: -; d_call: -; v_call: TRBV20-1; j_call: TRBJ2-3; cdr3_aa: CSGPEDTQYF; cdr3_nt: TGCAGTGGACCAGAAGATACGCAGTATTTT
clone_size: -; d_call: TRBD1; v_call: TRBV2; j_call: TRBJ2-3; cdr3_aa: CASTGKRQGSSLDTQYF; cdr3_nt: TGTGCCAGCACGGGGAAAAGACAGGGCAGTTCTCTAGATACGCAGTATTTT
clone_size: -; d_call: TRBD1; v_call: TRBV19; j_call: TRBJ1-1; cdr3_aa: CASITGQLNTEAFF; cdr3_nt: TGTGCCAGTATTACGGGACAGCTGAACACTGAAGCTTTCTTT
clone_size: -; d_call: TRBD2; v_call: TRBV5-6; j_call: TRBJ2-3; cdr3_aa: CASSLAAQGLSTDTQYF; cdr3_nt: TGTGCCAGCAGCTTGGCCGCCCAGGGACTAAGCACAGATACGCAGTATTTT
clone_size: -; d_call: -; v_call: TRBV30; j_call: TRBJ2-3; cdr3_aa: CAWSVGSGTDTQYF; cdr3_nt: TGTGCCTGGAGTGTAGGTAGCGGCACAGATACGCAGTATTTT
clone_size: once; d_call: -; v_call: TRBV6-5; j_call: TRBJ1-2; cdr3_aa: CASSYNPGYYGYTF; cdr3_nt: TGTGCCAGCAGTTATAACCCCGGCTACTATGGCTACACCTTC
clone_size: -; d_call: TRBD1; v_call: TRBV4-1; j_call: TRBJ2-3; cdr3_aa: CASSQGYRTGPTDTQYF; cdr3_nt: TGCGCCAGCAGCCAAGGGTATCGGACAGGGCCCACAGATACGCAGTATTTT
clone_size: -; d_call: -; v_call: TRBV19; j_call: TRBJ2-1; cdr3_aa: CASSSGTGNYNEQFF; cdr3_nt: TGTGCCAGTAGTTCCGGGACTGGAAATTACAATGAGCAGTTCTTC
clone_size: -; d_call: TRBD1; v_call: TRBV7-2; j_call: TRBJ2-2; cdr3_aa: CASGPQGVGTGELFF; cdr3_nt: TGTGCCAGCGGACCTCAGGGGGTGGGCACCGGGGAGCTGTTTTTT
clone_size: -; d_call: TRBD2; v_call: TRBV30; j_call: TRBJ2-7; cdr3_aa: CAWSVRREQGEQYF; cdr3_nt: TGTGCCTGGAGTGTCAGGCGGGAGCAGGGCGAGCAGTACTTC
clone_size: -; d_call: -; v_call: TRBV19; j_call: TRBJ2-5; cdr3_aa: CASSYRVAETQYF; cdr3_nt: TGTGCCAGTAGTTACAGGGTCGCCGAGACCCAGTACTTC
clone_size: -; d_call: -; v_call: TRBV19; j_call: TRBJ1-5; cdr3_aa: CASNLDSNQPQHF; cdr3_nt: TGTGCCAGTAATTTGGATAGCAATCAGCCCCAGCATTTT
clone_size: -; d_call: TRBD1; v_call: TRBV5-6; j_call: TRBJ2-1; cdr3_aa: CASSQGQGIWNEQFF; cdr3_nt: TGTGCCAGCAGCCAGGGACAGGGGATATGGAATGAGCAGTTCTTC
clone_size: -; d_call: -; v_call: TRBV6-5; j_call: TRBJ2-4; cdr3_aa: CASSYSFQGRNIQYF; cdr3_nt: TGTGCCAGCAGTTACTCTTTCCAGGGGCGAAACATTCAGTACTTC
clone_size: -; d_call: -; v_call: TRBV2; j_call: TRBJ2-7; cdr3_aa: CASTTGKGPYEQYF; cdr3_nt: TGTGCCAGCACTACAGGAAAGGGGCCCTACGAGCAGTACTTC
clone_size: few; d_call: -; v_call: TRBV19; j_call: TRBJ1-6; cdr3_aa: CASRVGEGSPLHF; cdr3_nt: TGTGCCAGTAGAGTGGGGGAGGGATCACCCCTCCACTTT
clone_size: -; d_call: -; v_call: TRBV5-1; j_call: TRBJ1-2; cdr3_aa: CASSLDSSNYGYTF; cdr3_nt: TGCGCCAGCAGCTTGGACAGTTCTAACTATGGCTACACCTTC
clone_size: -; d_call: -; v_call: TRBV4-1; j_call: TRBJ2-7; cdr3_aa: CASSQDLTSNGYEQYF; cdr3_nt: TGCGCCAGCAGCCAAGACCTCACCTCCAACGGGTACGAGCAGTACTTC
clone_size: -; d_call: -; v_call: TRBV6-6; j_call: TRBJ2-3; cdr3_aa: CASSPGTDTQYF; cdr3_nt: TGTGCCAGCAGCCCGGGCACAGATACGCAGTATTTT
clone_size: -; d_call: TRBD1; v_call: TRBV28; j_call: TRBJ1-6; cdr3_aa: CASSSGGVAPIHF; cdr3_nt: TGTGCCAGCAGTTCAGGGGGGGTAGCACCCATCCACTTT